This T cell receptor (beta chain) comes out of a study of cytomegalovirus exposure and HLA in healthy donors. PCR was performed using 60 Vbeta and 13 Jbeta primers. Sequenced by immunoSEQ multiplex PCR; TCRdb stores in-frame clones only, minus some. Seen here are over 130,000 clones, 79% observed once, and the top ten hold under 8%. V lost 0 bases and J lost 1, with 6 bases in between. Germline V gene data show CDR1 as MNHEY and CDR2 as SMNVEV (reference sequence). This CDR3 spans 14 amino acids. The chain links TRBV27 to TRBJ1-1; a possible D gene is TRBD1 (6 bases). The TCR sequence derives from a man aged 50-59 years in good health and CMV-seropositive. Sequenced: PBMCs. The CDR3 DNA is TGTGCCAGCAGTTTATCGGGGGCGAACACTGAAGCTTTCTTT. Protein: CASSLSGANTEAFF.